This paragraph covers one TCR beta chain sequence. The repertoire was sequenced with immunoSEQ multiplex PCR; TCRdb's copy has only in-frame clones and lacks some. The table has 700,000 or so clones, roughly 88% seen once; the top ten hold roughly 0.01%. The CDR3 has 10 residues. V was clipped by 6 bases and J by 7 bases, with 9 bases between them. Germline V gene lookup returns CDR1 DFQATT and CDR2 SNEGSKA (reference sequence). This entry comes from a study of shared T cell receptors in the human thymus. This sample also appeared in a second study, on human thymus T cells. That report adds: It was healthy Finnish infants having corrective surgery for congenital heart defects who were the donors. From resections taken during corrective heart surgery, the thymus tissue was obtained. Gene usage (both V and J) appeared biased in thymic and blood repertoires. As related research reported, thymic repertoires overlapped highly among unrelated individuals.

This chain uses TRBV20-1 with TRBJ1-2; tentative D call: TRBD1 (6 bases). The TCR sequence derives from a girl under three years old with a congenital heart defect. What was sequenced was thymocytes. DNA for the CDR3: TGCAGTGCAACAGGGTTTGGCTACACCTTC. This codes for CSATGFGYTF.